This TCR beta chain was profiled in a study of blood T cell repertoires in COVID-19. Looking at the study overall: Both acute and convalescent COVID-19 samples were obtained from the United States, Italy and Spain. PBMCs, B-cell-depleted T cells, or T cells were the source of the cDNA or gDNA that made up the material.

Germline V gene lookup returns CDR1 LGHDT and CDR2 YNNKEL (reference sequence). After removal of 1 base from V and 3 bases from J, the junction contained 14 bases not matched to a gene. CDR3 length: 19 amino acids. Original processing notes: Amplification from reference gene primers served as the basis for estimated nucleated cell counts. Libraries were prepared by immunoSEQ multiplex PCR; TCRdb keeps only in-frame clonotypes and omits some of them. Clone size and V and J calls were adopted from that table, with D and trimming inferred from the DNA. The sample holds some 48,000 clones, 86% seen once.

The chain employs TRBV3-1 (or the pseudogene TRBV3-2) and TRBJ2-1, with 8 bases identical to TRBD2. This TCR derives from a human donor in a cohort sampled during active COVID-19. The sample consisted of peripheral blood. CDR3 in amino acids: CASSQVTKCCGGLYNEQFF. The CDR3 nucleotides are TGTGCCAGCAGCCAAGTCACGAAGTGCTGCGGGGGGCTCTACAATGAGCAGTTCTTC.